These T cell receptor beta chains were read from a single sample in a study of PD-L1 blockade in urothelial cancer. Measured with immunoSEQ multiplex PCR; TCRdb has only the in-frame clones, and not every one. The top ten hold approximately 3.2% of the sample, which has approximately 70,000 clones, about 89% seen once. The source was PBMCs, collected around atezolizumab (anti-PD-L1) treatment. The source is a man in his sixties with urothelial cancer. CDR3s include the opening cysteine and the closing phenylalanine or tryptophan. A D gene is named only where the DNA matches it firmly. A clone size is listed for some rows: how often the clone was seen (once, few, many), or a class if it is expanded.

clone_size: -
d_call: -
j_call: TRBJ2-1
v_call: TRBV11-3
cdr3_aa: CASSLGDFNNEQFF
cdr3_nt: TGTGCCAGCAGCTTAGGAGACTTTAACAATGAGCAGTTCTTC

clone_size: -
d_call: TRBD2
j_call: TRBJ2-2
v_call: TRBV10-3
cdr3_aa: CATGLGGIGELFF
cdr3_nt: TGTGCCACCGGACTAGGTGGGATCGGGGAGCTGTTTTTT

clone_size: -
d_call: -
j_call: TRBJ2-4
v_call: TRBV7-2
cdr3_aa: CASSFQGTKNIQYF
cdr3_nt: TGTGCCAGCAGCTTCCAGGGGACCAAAAACATTCAGTACTTC

clone_size: once
d_call: -
j_call: TRBJ1-2
v_call: TRBV6-5
cdr3_aa: CASSEQGGAYGYTF
cdr3_nt: TGTGCCAGCAGTGAACAGGGTGGTGCCTATGGCTACACCTTC

clone_size: -
d_call: -
j_call: TRBJ2-7
v_call: TRBV5-6
cdr3_aa: CASSTSPPTYEQYF
cdr3_nt: TGTGCCAGCAGCACATCCCCTCCAACCTACGAGCAGTACTTC

clone_size: -
d_call: -
j_call: TRBJ2-2
v_call: TRBV4-3
cdr3_aa: CASSQDVGRAYTGELFF
cdr3_nt: TGCGCCAGCAGCCAAGATGTAGGCAGGGCCTACACCGGGGAGCTGTTTTTT

clone_size: few
d_call: -
j_call: TRBJ2-1
v_call: TRBV30
cdr3_aa: CAWSVLAYNEQFF
cdr3_nt: TGTGCCTGGAGTGTGCTAGCCTACAATGAGCAGTTCTTC

clone_size: -
d_call: TRBD1
j_call: TRBJ2-5
v_call: TRBV27
cdr3_aa: CASSSRDRVWETQYF
cdr3_nt: TGTGCCAGCAGTTCCCGGGACAGGGTTTGGGAGACCCAGTACTTC

clone_size: -
d_call: -
j_call: TRBJ1-2
v_call: TRBV9
cdr3_aa: CASSVTQGSGYTF
cdr3_nt: TGTGCCAGCAGCGTAACCCAGGGGAGTGGCTACACCTTC

clone_size: -
d_call: -
j_call: TRBJ2-3
v_call: TRBV9
cdr3_aa: CASSVQGTDTQYF
cdr3_nt: TGTGCCAGCAGCGTCCAGGGCACAGATACGCAGTATTTT

clone_size: -
d_call: TRBD1
j_call: TRBJ2-3
v_call: TRBV11-1
cdr3_aa: CASSKQTGGSFTDTQYF
cdr3_nt: TGTGCCAGCAGCAAGCAGACAGGGGGGAGTTTCACAGATACGCAGTATTTT

clone_size: -
d_call: TRBD2
j_call: TRBJ2-5
v_call: TRBV11-2
cdr3_aa: CASRGLGGRGETQYF
cdr3_nt: TGTGCCAGCAGGGGCCTAGGCGGGAGAGGAGAGACCCAGTACTTC

clone_size: -
d_call: TRBD1
j_call: TRBJ2-3
v_call: TRBV5-1
cdr3_aa: CASSLEGQGADTQYF
cdr3_nt: TGCGCCAGCAGCTTGGAGGGACAGGGAGCAGATACGCAGTATTTT

clone_size: few
d_call: TRBD2
j_call: TRBJ2-7
v_call: TRBV4-1
cdr3_aa: CASSQVSGAKNEQYF
cdr3_nt: TGCGCCAGCAGCCAAGTCAGCGGGGCTAAGAACGAGCAGTACTTC

clone_size: -
d_call: TRBD2
j_call: TRBJ2-1
v_call: TRBV11-3
cdr3_aa: CASSQAGTYNEQFF
cdr3_nt: TGTGCCAGCAGCCAAGCGGGAACGTACAATGAGCAGTTCTTC

clone_size: -
d_call: -
j_call: TRBJ2-4
v_call: TRBV11-2
cdr3_aa: CASSRPPQGSKNIQYF
cdr3_nt: TGTGCCAGCAGCCGTCCCCCACAGGGCTCAAAAAACATTCAGTACTTC

clone_size: once
d_call: -
j_call: TRBJ2-1
v_call: TRBV28
cdr3_aa: CASSLASVIILIF
cdr3_nt: TGTGCCAGCAGTTTAGCTAGCGTGATTATCTTGATCTTC

clone_size: -
d_call: -
j_call: TRBJ2-1
v_call: TRBV6-1
cdr3_aa: CAIWAFGEQFF
cdr3_nt: TGTGCCATATGGGCCTTCGGTGAGCAGTTCTTC

clone_size: -
d_call: -
j_call: TRBJ2-3
v_call: TRBV11-2
cdr3_aa: CASSSPAVRQYF
cdr3_nt: TGTGCCAGCAGCTCCCCCGCGGTTCGGCAGTATTTT

clone_size: -
d_call: TRBD2
j_call: TRBJ2-7
v_call: TRBV7-9
cdr3_aa: CASSSQAGRSHEQYF
cdr3_nt: TGTGCCAGCAGCTCCCAGGCCGGGAGGAGCCACGAGCAGTACTTC

clone_size: -
d_call: -
j_call: TRBJ1-4
v_call: TRBV30
cdr3_aa: CACSSVGEEKLFF
cdr3_nt: TGTGCCTGTTCGAGTGTAGGGGAAGAAAAACTGTTTTTT

clone_size: -
d_call: -
j_call: TRBJ1-4
v_call: TRBV19
cdr3_aa: CASSPGSLANEKLFF
cdr3_nt: TGTGCCAGTAGCCCCGGGTCCCTGGCTAATGAAAAACTGTTTTTT

clone_size: -
d_call: TRBD1
j_call: TRBJ2-5
v_call: TRBV7-2
cdr3_aa: CASSETRTGKETQYF
cdr3_nt: TGTGCCAGCAGCGAAACCCGGACAGGGAAAGAGACCCAGTACTTC

clone_size: -
d_call: -
j_call: TRBJ2-7
v_call: TRBV28
cdr3_aa: CASTSTANYEQYF
cdr3_nt: TGTGCCAGCACCTCGACAGCGAACTACGAGCAGTACTTC

clone_size: -
d_call: TRBD1
j_call: TRBJ2-7
v_call: TRBV6-5
cdr3_aa: CASEPGTGGNYEQYF
cdr3_nt: TGTGCCAGCGAGCCCGGGACAGGGGGCAACTACGAGCAGTACTTC

clone_size: -
d_call: TRBD1
j_call: TRBJ2-1
v_call: TRBV9
cdr3_aa: CASSVATGQGGEQFF
cdr3_nt: TGTGCCAGCAGCGTAGCTACGGGACAGGGCGGTGAGCAGTTCTTC

clone_size: -
d_call: TRBD1
j_call: TRBJ2-5
v_call: TRBV30
cdr3_aa: CAWSVGTGGRETQYF
cdr3_nt: TGTGCCTGGAGTGTTGGGACAGGGGGCAGAGAGACCCAGTACTTC

clone_size: few
d_call: -
j_call: TRBJ2-7
v_call: TRBV13
cdr3_aa: CASSSGMTYEQYF
cdr3_nt: TGTGCCAGCAGCTCCGGGATGACCTACGAGCAGTACTTC

clone_size: -
d_call: -
j_call: TRBJ2-1
v_call: TRBV7-2
cdr3_aa: CASREGGSSNEQFF
cdr3_nt: TGTGCCAGCAGGGAGGGGGGGTCGAGCAATGAGCAGTTCTTC

clone_size: -
d_call: TRBD1
j_call: TRBJ1-5
v_call: TRBV7-9
cdr3_aa: CASSRGTASNQPQHF
cdr3_nt: TGTGCCAGCAGCCGAGGGACAGCCAGCAATCAGCCCCAGCATTTT

clone_size: -
d_call: -
j_call: TRBJ2-1
v_call: TRBV5-1
cdr3_aa: CASSPPNRFYPNEQFF
cdr3_nt: TGCGCCAGCAGCCCCCCCAACAGATTTTATCCCAATGAGCAGTTCTTC

clone_size: -
d_call: -
j_call: TRBJ2-2
v_call: TRBV30
cdr3_aa: CAWSPGLLPGELFF
cdr3_nt: TGTGCCTGGAGCCCGGGACTGCTGCCCGGGGAGCTGTTTTTT

clone_size: -
d_call: TRBD1
j_call: TRBJ1-6
v_call: TRBV4-1
cdr3_aa: CATQPGQSYNSPLHF
cdr3_nt: TGCGCCACCCAGCCGGGACAGAGCTATAATTCACCCCTCCACTTT

clone_size: -
d_call: -
j_call: TRBJ2-3
v_call: TRBV4-1
cdr3_aa: CASSQVGLTQYF
cdr3_nt: TGCGCCAGCAGCCAAGTGGGGCTTACGCAGTATTTT

clone_size: -
d_call: TRBD1
j_call: TRBJ1-1
v_call: TRBV7-2
cdr3_aa: CASSFSTGVGTEAFF
cdr3_nt: TGTGCCAGCAGCTTCTCGACAGGGGTGGGCACTGAAGCTTTCTTT

clone_size: -
d_call: -
j_call: TRBJ1-6
v_call: TRBV25-1
cdr3_aa: CASGKTGMSSYNSPLHF
cdr3_nt: TGTGCCAGCGGGAAAACAGGAATGAGCTCCTATAATTCACCCCTCCACTTT

clone_size: -
d_call: -
j_call: TRBJ2-7
v_call: TRBV4-1
cdr3_aa: CASSLLTTYEQYF
cdr3_nt: TGCGCCAGCAGCCTCCTGACTACCTACGAGCAGTACTTC

clone_size: once
d_call: -
j_call: TRBJ2-1
v_call: TRBV10-1
cdr3_aa: CASRRGRDQEQFF
cdr3_nt: TGCGCCAGCCGGCGGGGCAGGGATCAAGAGCAGTTCTTC

clone_size: -
d_call: TRBD1
j_call: TRBJ2-2
v_call: TRBV2
cdr3_aa: CASGGQGRNTGELFF
cdr3_nt: TGTGCCAGCGGGGGACAGGGGCGGAACACCGGGGAGCTGTTTTTT

clone_size: -
d_call: TRBD2
j_call: TRBJ2-5
v_call: TRBV7-9
cdr3_aa: CASSLASSGKETQYF
cdr3_nt: TGTGCCAGCAGCTTAGCCTCTAGCGGAAAAGAGACCCAGTACTTC

clone_size: few
d_call: TRBD1
j_call: TRBJ1-1
v_call: TRBV19
cdr3_aa: CASTSRDRFNTEAFF
cdr3_nt: TGTGCCAGTACCTCCAGGGACAGGTTTAACACTGAAGCTTTCTTT

clone_size: once
d_call: -
j_call: TRBJ2-7
v_call: TRBV2
cdr3_aa: CASSETAYEQYF
cdr3_nt: TGTGCCAGCAGTGAGACAGCGTACGAGCAGTACTTC

clone_size: -
d_call: -
j_call: TRBJ2-3
v_call: TRBV27
cdr3_aa: CASSGSGVRSTDTQYF
cdr3_nt: TGTGCCAGCAGTGGTTCAGGGGTGCGGAGCACAGATACGCAGTATTTT

clone_size: -
d_call: TRBD1
j_call: TRBJ2-1
v_call: TRBV4-1
cdr3_aa: CASSPSTRTGQNEQFF
cdr3_nt: TGCGCCAGCAGCCCATCCACAAGGACAGGGCAAAATGAGCAGTTCTTC

clone_size: -
d_call: TRBD1
j_call: TRBJ1-2
v_call: TRBV19
cdr3_aa: CASSRGQGRVDYGYTF
cdr3_nt: TGTGCCAGTAGTAGGGGACAGGGTCGTGTTGACTATGGCTACACCTTC

clone_size: -
d_call: -
j_call: TRBJ2-6
v_call: TRBV30
cdr3_aa: CAWRQERSGANVLTF
cdr3_nt: TGTGCCTGGAGGCAGGAACGCTCTGGGGCCAACGTCCTGACTTTC

clone_size: once
d_call: TRBD1
j_call: TRBJ1-2
v_call: TRBV9
cdr3_aa: CASSVGTGYWYGYTF
cdr3_nt: TGTGCCAGCAGCGTTGGGACAGGGTATTGGTATGGCTACACCTTC

clone_size: -
d_call: TRBD1
j_call: TRBJ2-7
v_call: TRBV19
cdr3_aa: CASSIGGQGGGEQYF
cdr3_nt: TGTGCCAGTAGTATAGGCGGACAGGGCGGAGGCGAGCAGTACTTC

clone_size: -
d_call: TRBD1
j_call: TRBJ2-7
v_call: TRBV19
cdr3_aa: CASSIGGTGGSYEQYF
cdr3_nt: TGTGCCAGTAGTATAGGGGGGACAGGGGGTAGCTACGAGCAGTACTTC